Following are 6 T cell receptor beta chains from one sample sequenced in a study of cytomegalovirus exposure and HLA in healthy donors. The method was immunoSEQ multiplex PCR; TCRdb's version includes in-frame clones alone and lacks a portion of them. In the table there are about 270,000 clones, 80% to 90% of which are singletons. Sequencing input: PBMCs. The source is a woman younger than 30 in good health and CMV-seronegative.

The chain uses TRBV6-5 and TRBJ1-2; D is unclear. CDR3 length: 16 amino acids. Germline loops: CDR1 MNHEY, CDR2 SVGAGI. Trimming shortened V by 0 bases and J by 5 bases, and 16 bases separated the two germline ends. CDR3 in amino acids: CASSYSIVSGEYGYTF. CDR3 sequence (DNA): TGTGCCAGCAGTTACTCGATCGTCAGTGGAGAATATGGCTACACCTTC.

The chain couples TRBV29-1 to TRBJ2-7; a weak D match, TRBD1 (5 bases). CDR1 and CDR2 from the germline V gene are SQVTM and ANQGSEA. The CDR3 totals 13 residues. V was clipped by 4 bases and J by 0 bases, with 10 bases between them. DNA for the CDR3: TGCAGCGTTGGATCGGACACCTCCTACGAGCAGTACTTC. Encoded protein: CSVGSDTSYEQYF.

The chain links TRBV5-1 to TRBJ2-5, with TRBD2 matching over 9 bases. This CDR3 is 18 amino acids long. Germline values: CDR1 SGHRS, CDR2 YFSETQ. V lost 0 bases to trimming and J lost 4 bases; unmatched junction nucleotides: 13. The CDR3 sequence: CASSLVQTSGTRGETQYF. The CDR3 coding sequence is TGCGCCAGCAGCTTGGTCCAGACTAGCGGCACTCGAGGAGAGACCCAGTACTTC.

This rearrangement joins TRBV7-9 to TRBJ1-4; D is unclear. V was trimmed by 5 bases and J by 8 bases, leaving 9 bases between them. Germline CDR1 reads SEHNR; CDR2 reads FQNEAQ (reference sequence). The CDR3 extends over 12 amino acids. The CDR3, as DNA: TGTGCCAGCAGCCTAGGCGGGGAAAAACTGTTTTTT. This codes for CASSLGGEKLFF.

DNA of the CDR3: TGTGCCAGCAGCCCTGGCGACAGCTACGAGCAGTACTTC. This sequence encodes CASSPGDSYEQYF. V gene TRBV27 combines with J gene TRBJ2-7; a weak D match, TRBD1 (5 bases). Germline CDR1 and CDR2: MNHEY and SMNVEV (reference sequence). Deletions cut 6 bases from V and 3 bases from J, with 12 bases between. The CDR3 sequence is 13 residues long.

The J gene is TRBJ2-1, the V gene TRBV28; 13 bases are a match to TRBD2. In germline, CDR1 is MDHEN, CDR2 SYDVKM. V was pared by 4 bases and J by 4 bases, with 7 bases of the junction left unmatched. This CDR3 spans 17 amino acids. The CDR3 here is CASSSGTSGALYNEQFF. The CDR3 nucleotides read TGTGCCAGCAGTTCAGGGACTAGCGGGGCATTATACAATGAGCAGTTCTTC.